Below are 14 T cell receptor beta chains sequenced from a single sample in a study of T cell changes during pregnancy in multiple sclerosis. Using immunoSEQ multiplex PCR, the repertoire was profiled, and TCRdb retains in-frame clones only, with some absent. The sample includes just over 80,000 clones, roughly 96% seen only once; the top ten take roughly 1.1%. Here the sequenced sample was peripheral blood, taken in the second trimester of pregnancy. Receptors originate from a female donor with multiple sclerosis, enrolled in a pregnancy study.

This chain joins TRBV9 and TRBJ1-3; 8 bases agree with TRBD1. Germline V CDR1 and CDR2: SGDLS, YYNGEE. CDR3 length: 17 amino acids. With V trimmed by 0 bases and J by 4 bases, 9 bases remained unmatched. The chain's CDR3 is CASSVAGTGPIGNTIYF. The DNA of the CDR3 is TGTGCCAGCAGCGTAGCCGGGACAGGCCCGATCGGAAACACCATATATTTT.

The V gene is TRBV7-3, the J gene TRBJ1-5; D is unclear. CDR1 and CDR2 (germline): SGHTA, FQGTGA. The CDR3 contains 18 residues. V lost 1 base and J lost 2, with 18 bases in between. The CDR3 loop is CASSLRFFIRDGNQPQHF. CDR3 coding DNA: TGTGCCAGCAGCTTAAGATTCTTCATCCGAGATGGCAATCAGCCCCAGCATTTT.

The chain is built from TRBV14 and TRBJ1-1; possible D gene TRBD1, 5 bases. The V and J ends lost 4 bases and 3 bases respectively, with 15 bases between them. The germline V gene has CDR1 SGHDN and CDR2 FVKESK. This CDR3 comprises 15 residues. CDR3: CASSLQFRVDTEAFF. The CDR3 bases are TGTGCCAGCAGCCTACAATTCAGGGTGGACACTGAAGCTTTCTTT.

The chain employs TRBV6-1 and TRBJ2-2, with D uncertain. Germline V gene data show CDR1 as MNHNS and CDR2 as SASEGT. The CDR3 loop spans 12 amino acids. Trimming took 4 bases from V and 2 from J, leaving 2 bases between them. CDR3 bases: TGTGCCAGCAGTGCAAACACCGGGGAGCTGTTTTTT. Translating gives CASSANTGELFF.

This rearrangement joins TRBV10-3 to TRBJ2-7; TRBD2 agrees at 8 bases. CDR1 and CDR2 (germline): ENHRY, SYGVKD. V dropped 6 bases and J dropped 4; count of bases not matched to a gene: 11. The CDR3 covers 15 residues. The CDR3 here is CAIRTGLAGDYEQYF. The CDR3 DNA sequence: TGTGCCATCAGGACGGGCCTAGCGGGTGATTACGAGCAGTACTTC.

This clone showed up just a few times. The chain employs TRBV14 and TRBJ2-2; D remains ambiguous. The V and J ends lost 4 bases and 0 bases respectively, with 3 bases between them. Germline V gives CDR1 SGHDN, CDR2 FVKESK. CDR3 length equals 13 residues. The CDR3, as DNA: TGTGCCAGCAGCCCCGCGAACACCGGGGAGCTGTTTTTT. Translated, it gives CASSPANTGELFF.

The chain has TRBV27 and TRBJ2-1; a possible D gene is TRBD2 (5 bases). CDR1 is MNHEY and CDR2 is SMNVEV in the germline V gene (reference sequence). The CDR3 loop spans 13 amino acids. Trimming pared 6 bases from V and 13 bases from J, leaving 19 bases between. The CDR3 region is CASRQNNGLLQFF. CDR3 nucleotide sequence: TGTGCCAGCAGACAGAATAACGGACTTCTCCAGTTCTTC.

J is TRBJ2-5 and V is TRBV10-3; 11 bases are a match to TRBD1. V gave up 5 bases and J gave up 6 bases; unmatched junction bases: 11. Germline V gene lookup returns CDR1 ENHRY and CDR2 SYGVKD. This CDR3 is built from 16 residues. The CDR3 is CAISQDRGQYEKTQYF. For the CDR3, the DNA is TGTGCCATCAGTCAGGACAGGGGGCAGTATGAGAAGACCCAGTACTTC.

J is TRBJ1-2 and V is TRBV4-3; D may be TRBD1 (6 bases). CDR1 and CDR2 from the germline V gene are LGHNA and YSLEER. V lost 2 bases, J lost 3 bases, and 10 bases lay in between. The CDR3 has 14 amino acids. The CDR3 region is CASSQQGRDYGYTF. The CDR3 DNA sequence: TGCGCCAGCAGCCAACAGGGGAGGGACTATGGCTACACCTTC.

This CDR3 is CASSVGGHVNTEAFF. CDR3 coding DNA: TGTGCCAGCAGCGTAGGAGGACACGTGAACACTGAAGCTTTCTTT. The rearrangement links TRBV9 to TRBJ1-1, with a tentative D call TRBD1 (5 bases). Per germline, CDR1 SGDLS and CDR2 YYNGEE. The V gene lost 0 bases and the J gene lost 0 bases, with 9 bases spanning the gap. CDR3 size: 15 residues.

V gene TRBV5-1 combines with J gene TRBJ1-1; D may be TRBD1 (6 bases). The CDR3 contains 15 residues. Per the germline V gene, CDR1 is SGHRS and CDR2 is YFSETQ. The V gene lost 4 bases and the J gene lost 4 bases, with 17 bases spanning the gap. The CDR3 DNA follows: TGCGCCAGCAGCCAGCACGCTACAGGGCCCACTGAAGCTTTCTTT. This gives the protein CASSQHATGPTEAFF.

This sequence joins TRBV19 and TRBJ2-2; 14 bases match TRBD2. The CDR3 covers 15 residues. The germline V gene encodes CDR1 LNHDA and CDR2 SQIVND (reference sequence). The ends lost 7 bases at V and 6 bases at J; junction bases unmatched: 4. The DNA of the CDR3 is TGTGCCAGTACCGGACTAGCGGGAGGAGCCGGGGAGCTGTTTTTT. Translating gives CASTGLAGGAGELFF.

The chain uses TRBV18 and TRBJ2-6, with D hard to call. Germline V CDR1 and CDR2: KGHSH, LQKENI. The CDR3 runs 15 residues. Trimming took off 3 bases at V and 0 bases at J, with 6 bases between the two ends. The CDR3 loop reads CASSPESSGANVLTF. The CDR3 nucleotides are TGTGCCAGCTCACCTGAGAGCTCTGGGGCCAACGTCCTGACTTTC.

The genes are TRBV11-2 and TRBJ1-1, with D unclear. CDR3 length: 14 residues. Trimming stripped 4 bases from V and 3 bases from J, with 12 bases between. Germline CDR1 SGHAT, CDR2 FQNNGV. CDR3 DNA: TGTGCCAGCAGCTCCCCAGGTTGGGACACTGAAGCTTTCTTT. It is translated as CASSSPGWDTEAFF.